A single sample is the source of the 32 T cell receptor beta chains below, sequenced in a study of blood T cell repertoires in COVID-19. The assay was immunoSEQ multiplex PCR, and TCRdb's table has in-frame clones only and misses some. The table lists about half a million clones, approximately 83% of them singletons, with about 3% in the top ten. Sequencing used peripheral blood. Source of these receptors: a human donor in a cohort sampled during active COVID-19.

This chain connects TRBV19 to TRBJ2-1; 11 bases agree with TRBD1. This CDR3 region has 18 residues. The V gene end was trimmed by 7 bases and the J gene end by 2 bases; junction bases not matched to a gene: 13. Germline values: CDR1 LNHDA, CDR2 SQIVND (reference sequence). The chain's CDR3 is CASKRTGGEKSAYNEQFF. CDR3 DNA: TGTGCCAGTAAAAGGACAGGGGGCGAAAAATCTGCCTACAATGAGCAGTTCTTC.

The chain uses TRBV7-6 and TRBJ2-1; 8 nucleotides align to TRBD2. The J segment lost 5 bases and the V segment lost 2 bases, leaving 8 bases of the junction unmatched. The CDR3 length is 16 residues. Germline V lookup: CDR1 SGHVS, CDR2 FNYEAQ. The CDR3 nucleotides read TGTGCCAGCAGCTTACGGGCGTTAGCGGGAAACAATGAGCAGTTCTTC. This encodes CASSLRALAGNNEQFF.

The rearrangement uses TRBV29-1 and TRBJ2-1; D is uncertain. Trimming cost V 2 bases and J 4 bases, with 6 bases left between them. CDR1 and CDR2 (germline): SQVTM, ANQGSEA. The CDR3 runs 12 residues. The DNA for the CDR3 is TGCAGCGTTGAAATCGGTTACAATGAGCAGTTCTTC. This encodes CSVEIGYNEQFF.

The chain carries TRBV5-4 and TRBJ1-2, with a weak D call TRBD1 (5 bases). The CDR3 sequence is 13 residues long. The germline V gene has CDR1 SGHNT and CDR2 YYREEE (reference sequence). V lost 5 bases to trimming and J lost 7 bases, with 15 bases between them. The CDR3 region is CASRGEEIFGYTF. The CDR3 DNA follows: TGTGCCAGCAGAGGGGAGGAGATCTTTGGCTACACCTTC.

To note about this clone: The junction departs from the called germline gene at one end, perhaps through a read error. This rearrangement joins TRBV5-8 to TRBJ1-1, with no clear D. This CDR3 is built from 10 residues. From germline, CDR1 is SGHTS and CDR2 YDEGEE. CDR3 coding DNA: TGTGCCAGCAGTCCCTCCCGGTCCTCCTTT. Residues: CASSPSRSSF.

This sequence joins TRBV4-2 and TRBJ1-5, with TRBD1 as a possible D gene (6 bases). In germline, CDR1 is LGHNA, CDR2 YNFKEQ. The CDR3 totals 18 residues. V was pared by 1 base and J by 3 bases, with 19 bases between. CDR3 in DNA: TGTGCCAGCAGCCAAGTACGAAGGGGGAGTTTAAACAATCAGCCCCAGCATTTT. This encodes CASSQVRRGSLNNQPQHF.

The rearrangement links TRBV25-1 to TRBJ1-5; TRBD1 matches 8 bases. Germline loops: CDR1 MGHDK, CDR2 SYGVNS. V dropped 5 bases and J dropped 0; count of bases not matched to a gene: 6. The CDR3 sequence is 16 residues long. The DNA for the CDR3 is TGTGCCAGCAGTCCGCAGGGGGCTTATAGCAATCAGCCCCAGCATTTT. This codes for CASSPQGAYSNQPQHF.

The CDR3 spells CASRGGGVRLTF. The CDR3, as DNA: TGTGCCAGCAGGGGGGGTGGCGTCCGTCTGACCTTC. The chain couples TRBV11-2 to TRBJ1-2; D perhaps matches TRBD1 (5 bases). Germline CDR1 and CDR2: SGHAT and FQNNGV. The CDR3 is 12 residues long. V was pared by 6 bases and J by 14 bases, with 19 bases between.

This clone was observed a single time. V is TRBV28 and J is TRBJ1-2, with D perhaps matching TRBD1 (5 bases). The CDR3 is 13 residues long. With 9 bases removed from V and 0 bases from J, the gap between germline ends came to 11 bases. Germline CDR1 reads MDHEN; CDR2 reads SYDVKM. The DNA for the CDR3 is TGTGCCAGTAGCAGGACACCTAACTATGGCTACACCTTC. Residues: CASSRTPNYGYTF.

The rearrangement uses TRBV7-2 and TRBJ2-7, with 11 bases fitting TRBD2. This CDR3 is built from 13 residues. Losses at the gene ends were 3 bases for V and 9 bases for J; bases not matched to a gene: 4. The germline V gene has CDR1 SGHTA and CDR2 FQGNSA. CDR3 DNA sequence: TGTGCCAGCAGCTTTACAGGGACTAGCGGGCAGTACTTC. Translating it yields CASSFTGTSGQYF.

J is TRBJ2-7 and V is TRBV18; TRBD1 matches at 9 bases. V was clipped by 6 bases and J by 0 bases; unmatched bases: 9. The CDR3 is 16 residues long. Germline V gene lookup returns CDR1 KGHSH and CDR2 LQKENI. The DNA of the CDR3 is TGTGCCAGCTCGCCGGGACAGGGTGCCAACTCCTACGAGCAGTACTTC. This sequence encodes CASSPGQGANSYEQYF.

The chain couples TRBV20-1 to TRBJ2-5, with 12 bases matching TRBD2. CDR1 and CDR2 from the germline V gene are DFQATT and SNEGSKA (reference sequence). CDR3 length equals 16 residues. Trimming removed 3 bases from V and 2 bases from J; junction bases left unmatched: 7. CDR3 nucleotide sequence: TGCAGTGCTAGTGGGGGACTAGCGGGTGGACAAGAGACCCAGTACTTC. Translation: CSASGGLAGGQETQYF.

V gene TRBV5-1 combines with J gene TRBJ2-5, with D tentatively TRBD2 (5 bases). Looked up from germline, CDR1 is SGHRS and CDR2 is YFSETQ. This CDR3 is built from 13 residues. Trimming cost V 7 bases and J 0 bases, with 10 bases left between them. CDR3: CASGGEYQETQYF. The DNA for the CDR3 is TGCGCCAGCGGTGGGGAGTACCAAGAGACCCAGTACTTC.

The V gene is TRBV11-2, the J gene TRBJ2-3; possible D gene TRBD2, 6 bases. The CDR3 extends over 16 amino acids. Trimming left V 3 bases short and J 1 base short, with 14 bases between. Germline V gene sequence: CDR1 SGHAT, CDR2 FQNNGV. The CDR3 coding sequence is TGTGCCAGCAGCTTCTCTCGGACGGGAGGCACAGATACGCAGTATTTT. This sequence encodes CASSFSRTGGTDTQYF.

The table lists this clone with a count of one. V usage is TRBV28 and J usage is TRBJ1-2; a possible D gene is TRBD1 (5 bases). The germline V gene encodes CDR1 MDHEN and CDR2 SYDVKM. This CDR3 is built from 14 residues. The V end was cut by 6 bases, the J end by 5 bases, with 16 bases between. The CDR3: CASSQGSPLYGYTF. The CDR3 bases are TGTGCCAGCAGCCAGGGATCTCCCTTGTATGGCTACACCTTC.

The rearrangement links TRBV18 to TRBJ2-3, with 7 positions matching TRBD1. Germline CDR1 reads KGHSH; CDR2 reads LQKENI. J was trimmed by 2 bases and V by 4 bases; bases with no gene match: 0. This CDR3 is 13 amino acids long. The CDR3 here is CASSQGATDTQYF. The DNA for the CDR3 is TGTGCCAGCTCACAGGGGGCCACAGATACGCAGTATTTT. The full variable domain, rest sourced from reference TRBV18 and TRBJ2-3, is NAGVMQNPRHLVRRRGQEARLRCSPMKGHSHVYWYRQLPEEGLKFMVYLQKENIIDESGMPKERFSAEFPKEGPSILRIQQVVRGDSAAYFCASSQGATDTQYFGPGTRLTVL.

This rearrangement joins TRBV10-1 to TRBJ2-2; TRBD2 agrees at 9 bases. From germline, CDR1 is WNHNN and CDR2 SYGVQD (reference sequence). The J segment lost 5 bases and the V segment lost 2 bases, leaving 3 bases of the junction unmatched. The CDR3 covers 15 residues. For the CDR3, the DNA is TGCGCCAGCAGTGAGCTAGCGGGAAGTACCGGGGAGCTGTTTTTT. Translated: CASSELAGSTGELFF.

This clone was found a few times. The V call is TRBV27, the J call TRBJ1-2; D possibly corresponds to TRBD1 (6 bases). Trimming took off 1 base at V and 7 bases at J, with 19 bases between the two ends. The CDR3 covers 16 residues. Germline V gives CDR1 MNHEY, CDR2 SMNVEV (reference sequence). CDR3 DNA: TGTGCCAGCAGTTTATACCCCGAGGGCAGGGGCATTGGCTACACCTTC. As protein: CASSLYPEGRGIGYTF.

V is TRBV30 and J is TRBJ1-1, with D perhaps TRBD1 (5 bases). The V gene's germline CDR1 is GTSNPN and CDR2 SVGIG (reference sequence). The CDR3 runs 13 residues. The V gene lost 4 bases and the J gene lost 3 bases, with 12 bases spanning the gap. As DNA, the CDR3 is TGTGCCTGGACTGGACAAGGCGACACTGAAGCTTTCTTT. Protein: CAWTGQGDTEAFF. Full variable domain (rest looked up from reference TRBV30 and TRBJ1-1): SQTIHQWPATLVQPVGSPLSLECTVEGTSNPNLYWYRQAAGRGLQLLFYSVGIGQISSEVPQNLSASRPQDRQFILSSKKLLLSDSGFYLCAWTGQGDTEAFFGQGTRLTVV.

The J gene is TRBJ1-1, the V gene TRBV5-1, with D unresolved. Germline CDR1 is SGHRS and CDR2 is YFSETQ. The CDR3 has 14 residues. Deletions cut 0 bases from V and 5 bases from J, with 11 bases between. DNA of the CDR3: TGCGCCAGCAGCTTGGATCCTAGGAGGACTGAAGCTTTCTTT. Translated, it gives CASSLDPRRTEAFF.

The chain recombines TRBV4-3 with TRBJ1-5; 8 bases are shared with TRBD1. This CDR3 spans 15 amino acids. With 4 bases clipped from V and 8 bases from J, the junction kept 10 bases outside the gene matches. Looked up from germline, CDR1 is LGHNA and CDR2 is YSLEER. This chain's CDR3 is CASSPGTGGTEPQHF. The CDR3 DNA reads TGCGCCAGCAGCCCAGGGACAGGTGGTACCGAGCCCCAGCATTTT.

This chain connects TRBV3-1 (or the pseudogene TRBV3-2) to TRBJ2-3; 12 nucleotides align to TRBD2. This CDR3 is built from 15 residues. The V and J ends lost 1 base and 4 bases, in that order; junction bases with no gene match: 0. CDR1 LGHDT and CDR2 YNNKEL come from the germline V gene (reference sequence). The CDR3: CASSQGLAGADTQYF. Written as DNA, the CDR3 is TGTGCCAGCAGCCAAGGACTAGCGGGAGCAGATACGCAGTATTTT.

In DNA, the CDR3 is TGCGCCAGCAGCTTGGAGAGAGGGAACTACTACGAGCAGTACTTC. Protein product: CASSLERGNYYEQYF. The chain couples TRBV5-1 to TRBJ2-7; the D gene is possibly TRBD2 (5 bases). The ends were cut back, 0 bases at V and 3 bases at J, with 13 bases in the middle. The CDR3 is 15 amino acids. Germline V CDR1 and CDR2: SGHRS, YFSETQ.

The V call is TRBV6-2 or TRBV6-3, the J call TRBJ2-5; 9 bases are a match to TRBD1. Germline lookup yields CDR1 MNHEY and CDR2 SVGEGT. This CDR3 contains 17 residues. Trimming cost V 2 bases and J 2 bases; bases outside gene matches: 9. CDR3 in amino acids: CASSYKPGQGFQETQYF. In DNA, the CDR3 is TGTGCCAGCAGTTACAAACCGGGACAGGGTTTTCAAGAGACCCAGTACTTC.

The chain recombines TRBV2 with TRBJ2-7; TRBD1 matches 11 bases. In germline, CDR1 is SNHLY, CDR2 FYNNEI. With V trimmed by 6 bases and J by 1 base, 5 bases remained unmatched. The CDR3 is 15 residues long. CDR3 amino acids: CASRLDRGPSYEQYF. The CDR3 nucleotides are TGTGCCAGCAGGTTGGACAGGGGGCCTTCCTACGAGCAGTACTTC. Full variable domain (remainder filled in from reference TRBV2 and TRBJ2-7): EPEVTQTPSHQVTQMGQEVILRCVPISNHLYFYWYRQILGQKVEFLVSFYNNEISEKSEIFDDQFSVERPDGSNFTLKIRSTKLEDSAMYFCASRLDRGPSYEQYFGPGTRLTVT.

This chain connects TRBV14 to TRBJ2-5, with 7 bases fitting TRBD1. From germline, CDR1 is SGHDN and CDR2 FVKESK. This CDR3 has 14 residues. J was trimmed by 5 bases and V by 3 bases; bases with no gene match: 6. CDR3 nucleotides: TGTGCCAGCAGCCAGAACAGGGGATGGGAGACCCAGTACTTC. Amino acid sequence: CASSQNRGWETQYF.

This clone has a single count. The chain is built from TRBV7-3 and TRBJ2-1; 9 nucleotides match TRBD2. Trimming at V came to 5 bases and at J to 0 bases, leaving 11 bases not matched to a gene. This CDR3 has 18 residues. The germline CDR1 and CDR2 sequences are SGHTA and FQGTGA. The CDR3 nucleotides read TGTGCCAGCAGCCCCAGGGGACTAGCTCCGAGCTCCTACAATGAGCAGTTCTTC. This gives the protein CASSPRGLAPSSYNEQFF.

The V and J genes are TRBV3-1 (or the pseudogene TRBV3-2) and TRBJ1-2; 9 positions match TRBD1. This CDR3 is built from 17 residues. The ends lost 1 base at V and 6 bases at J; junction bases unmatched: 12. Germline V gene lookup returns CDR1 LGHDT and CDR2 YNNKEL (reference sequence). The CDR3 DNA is TGTGCCAGCAGCCAAGGAGACAGGGGGGTGAAGTTCGATGGCTACACCTTC. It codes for CASSQGDRGVKFDGYTF.

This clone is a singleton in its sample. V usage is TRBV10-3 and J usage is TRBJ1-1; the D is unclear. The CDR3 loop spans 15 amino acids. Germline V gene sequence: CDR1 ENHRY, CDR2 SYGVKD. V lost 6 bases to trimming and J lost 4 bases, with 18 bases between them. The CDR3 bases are TGTGCCATCAGGGTCGCGATAGTCGAAAGCACTGAAGCTTTCTTT. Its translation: CAIRVAIVESTEAFF.

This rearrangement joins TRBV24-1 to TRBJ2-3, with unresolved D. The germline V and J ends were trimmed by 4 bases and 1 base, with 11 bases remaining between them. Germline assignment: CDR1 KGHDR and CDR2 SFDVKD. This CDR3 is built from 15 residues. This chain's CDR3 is CATSETRLGTDTQYF. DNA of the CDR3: TGTGCCACCAGTGAAACCAGGTTGGGCACAGATACGCAGTATTTT.

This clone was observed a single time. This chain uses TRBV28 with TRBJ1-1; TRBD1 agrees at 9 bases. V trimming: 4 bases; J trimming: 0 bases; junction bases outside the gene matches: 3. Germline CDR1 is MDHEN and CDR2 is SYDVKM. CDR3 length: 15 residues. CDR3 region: CASSSTGGMNTEAFF. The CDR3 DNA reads TGTGCCAGCAGTTCGACAGGGGGGATGAACACTGAAGCTTTCTTT.

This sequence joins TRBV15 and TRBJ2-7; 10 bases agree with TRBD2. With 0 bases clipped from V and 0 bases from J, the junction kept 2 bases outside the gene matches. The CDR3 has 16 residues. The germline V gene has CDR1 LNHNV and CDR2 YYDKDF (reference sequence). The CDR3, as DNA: TGTGCCACCAGCAGAGAACTAGCGGGGAGCTCCTACGAGCAGTACTTC. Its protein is CATSRELAGSSYEQYF.